This TCR beta chain is from a study of T cell repertoires in cytomegalovirus infection. Overall study: Newly reported HLA-C-restricted and thoroughly characterized HLA-B-restricted CMV epitopes were employed. CMV infection and matching HLA type were both indicated by public TCR beta signatures.

This CDR3 spans 15 amino acids. Germline CDR1 LNHNV, CDR2 YYDKDF (reference sequence). Via MiXCR, TCRdb re-called the reads, giving one row per CDR3 protein. Of approximately 730,000 distinct CDR3 sequences detected, about 27% appear once; the ten largest clones hold around 13%. The table lists this clonotype with a few counts. Its antigen is unknown. Its ends do not fully match the called genes, so a read error is possible. Regarding the study as a whole: CMV carriers having the relevant HLA were flagged by cumulative public TCR beta family frequency.

Here the sequenced sample was cultured CD8+ T cells from PBMCs, taken from culture after CMV antigen stimulation. The J gene is TRBJ2-1, the V gene TRBV15, with TRBD1 identical over 9 bases. The clonotype was recovered from a human donor in good health (CMV status not recorded). Some clones in this sample may be carry-over from other donors' samples. This chain's CDR3 is CATRRDRGRNNEQFF. DNA of the CDR3: TGTGCCACCAGGAGAGACAGGGGGAGGAACAATGAGCAGTTCTTC.